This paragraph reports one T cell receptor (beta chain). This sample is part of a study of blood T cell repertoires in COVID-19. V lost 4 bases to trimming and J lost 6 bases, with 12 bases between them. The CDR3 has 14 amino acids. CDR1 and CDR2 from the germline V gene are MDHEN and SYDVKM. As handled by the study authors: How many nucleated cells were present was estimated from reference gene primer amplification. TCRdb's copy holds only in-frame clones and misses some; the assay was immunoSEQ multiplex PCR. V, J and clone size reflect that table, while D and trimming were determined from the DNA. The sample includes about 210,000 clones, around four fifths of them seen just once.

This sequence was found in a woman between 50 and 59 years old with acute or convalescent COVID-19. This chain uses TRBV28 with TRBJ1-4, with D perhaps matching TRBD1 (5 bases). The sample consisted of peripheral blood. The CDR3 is CASSSLGGDEKLFF. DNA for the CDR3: TGTGCCAGCAGTTCCCTGGGGGGGGATGAAAAACTGTTTTTT.